The source of this TCR beta chain is a study of blood T cell repertoires in COVID-19. Study at large: Sites in the United States, Italy and Spain provided acute and convalescent COVID-19 samples. From T cells, B-cell-depleted T cells, or PBMCs came the material, which was cDNA or gDNA.

There are a few counts of this clone. As originally analysed: Estimation of nucleated cell counts relied on the amplification of reference gene primers. The method was immunoSEQ multiplex PCR; TCRdb's version includes in-frame clones alone and lacks a portion of them. V and J calls and clone size follow that table, whereas D and trimming were derived from the DNA. The sample shows roughly 60,000 clones, 60% to 85% of them seen only once. The CDR3 length is 15 residues. Germline values: CDR1 SGHDN, CDR2 FVKESK. Unmatched junction bases numbered 11, after V lost 4 bases and J lost 9 bases. The chain links TRBV14 to TRBJ2-3, with 9 bases identical to TRBD2. The receptor's source is a human donor in a cohort sampled during active COVID-19. The sample comprised peripheral blood. The CDR3: CASSPSSGASGTQYF. CDR3 nucleotides: TGTGCCAGCAGCCCTTCTAGCGGGGCCAGTGGAACGCAGTATTTT.